This T cell receptor beta chain was obtained from a study of T cells in Graves' hyperthyroidism and ophthalmopathy. The germline V gene encodes CDR1 SNHLY and CDR2 FYNNEI. The length of the CDR3 is 15 residues. V lost 6 bases and J lost 4, with 13 bases in between. Amplification of TCR beta CDR3 regions was performed using RNA transcripts as template. HTBI primers were the set used in a first-round RT-PCR of the TCR CDR3. Using its own MiXCR run on the multiplex PCR reads, TCRdb lists one record per CDR3 protein. The profile shows over 650,000 distinct CDR3 sequences, roughly 46% of them singletons. Diagnostic assessment was based on clinical symptoms, serum thyroxine and TRAb, thyroid ultrasound and orbital computed tomography.

This clonotype originated in an adult man with Graves' disease, either hyperthyroidism or ophthalmopathy (not recorded which). Sequenced material: peripheral blood or thyroid tissue (not recorded which). This chain links TRBV2 with TRBJ1-6; D not resolved. The CDR3 sequence: CASSQAGRYNSPLHF. The CDR3 DNA reads TGTGCCAGCAGCCAGGCTGGACGGTATAATTCACCCCTCCACTTT. Full variable domain (outside the CDR3, taken from reference TRBV2 and TRBJ1-6): EPEVTQTPSHQVTQMGQEVILRCVPISNHLYFYWYRQILGQKVEFLVSFYNNEISEKSEIFDDQFSVERPDGSNFTLKIRSTKLEDSAMYFCASSQAGRYNSPLHFGNGTRLTVT.